These T cell receptor beta chains were read from a single sample in a study of control samples from healthy donors and cancer patients. TCRdb keeps only in-frame clones here, not all; method: immunoSEQ multiplex PCR. There are 260,000 or so clones in the sample; roughly 82% occur only once, and about an eighth lies in the top ten. The sample taken for sequencing was PBMCs. Receptors were obtained from a woman in her sixties or seventies with lung cancer. The conserved cysteine and the conserved F or W are not part of the CDR3 here. Each record gives: clone size, V gene, J gene, CDR3 protein. Expanded clones are given a class, and other clones once, few, many or no size at all.

size: .; V: TRBV11-2; J: TRBJ2-1; CDR3: ASTLQTSGSSSEQF
size: .; V: TRBV7-6; J: TRBJ2-5; CDR3: ASSFVGETQY
size: .; V: TRBV5-5; J: TRBJ2-1; CDR3: ASSLWGQGASVEQF
size: few; V: TRBV14; J: TRBJ1-4; CDR3: ASSQQGRVNEKLF
size: .; V: TRBV5-4; J: TRBJ2-5; CDR3: ASSLSGRALEETQY
size: .; V: TRBV25-1; J: TRBJ2-3; CDR3: ASSDPGRAPDTQY
size: .; V: TRBV9; J: TRBJ2-1; CDR3: ASSPGTSPSYNEQF
size: .; V: TRBV10-3; J: TRBJ1-2; CDR3: AISDEGESYGYT
size: .; V: TRBV11-3; J: TRBJ2-5; CDR3: ASSLSMTETQY
size: .; V: TRBV12-5; J: TRBJ1-6; CDR3: ASGRGQGTTPLH
size: .; V: TRBV5-1; J: TRBJ2-1; CDR3: ASKASPGNEQF
size: .; V: TRBV13; J: TRBJ2-1; CDR3: ASTNREASGGADNEQF
size: .; V: TRBV7-8; J: TRBJ2-5; CDR3: ASSLRASGGHKY
size: .; V: TRBV27; J: TRBJ1-5; CDR3: ASRPGGTQVRPQH
size: .; V: TRBV5-4; J: TRBJ2-3; CDR3: ASSPSSTDTQY
size: once; V: TRBV6-5; J: TRBJ1-5; CDR3: ASSYTSIGPQH
size: .; V: TRBV4-1; J: TRBJ1-1; CDR3: ASGIPLNTEAF
size: few; V: TRBV10-3; J: TRBJ1-5; CDR3: AIRGDSNQPQH
size: .; V: TRBV19; J: TRBJ1-5; CDR3: ASSYTGASQH
size: .; V: TRBV18; J: TRBJ2-7; CDR3: ASSITGGVFEYEQY
size: .; V: TRBV5-1; J: TRBJ1-4; CDR3: ASSLGPGANEKLF
size: .; V: TRBV6-5; J: TRBJ1-5; CDR3: ASKRGRGQPQH
size: .; V: TRBV19; J: TRBJ1-1; CDR3: ASSMVGVDTEAF
size: .; V: TRBV4-1; J: TRBJ2-1; CDR3: ASSQAEQGDNEQF
size: .; V: TRBV5-1; J: TRBJ1-2; CDR3: ASNPGQGSRGYT
size: .; V: TRBV30; J: TRBJ1-5; CDR3: AWSLDNNQPQH
size: once; V: TRBV2; J: TRBJ1-1; CDR3: ASRAQAGNTEAF
size: .; V: TRBV12-3/TRBV12-4; J: TRBJ1-5; CDR3: ASSRGSDQPQH
size: .; V: TRBV2; J: TRBJ2-3; CDR3: ASSYRDPGISTDTQY
size: .; V: TRBV5-1; J: TRBJ1-1; CDR3: ASSLERTAIPTEAF
size: .; V: TRBV19; J: TRBJ1-1; CDR3: ASRSLQGVEFTEAF
size: once; V: TRBV24-1; J: TRBJ2-5; CDR3: ATSDSGNLETQY
size: .; V: TRBV11-2; J: TRBJ2-1; CDR3: ASSLVGLPWHEQF
size: .; V: TRBV2; J: TRBJ2-1; CDR3: ASSEAFYNEQF
size: few; V: TRBV5-8; J: TRBJ2-7; CDR3: ASSLAAASYEQY
size: .; V: TRBV5-6; J: TRBJ2-1; CDR3: ASSLRQQSSYNEQF
size: .; V: TRBV9; J: TRBJ1-1; CDR3: ASSVVSQGTEAF
size: many; V: TRBV11-3; J: TRBJ2-2; CDR3: ASSLEGSGELF
size: .; V: TRBV6-5; J: TRBJ2-1; CDR3: ASSRTGEGEQF